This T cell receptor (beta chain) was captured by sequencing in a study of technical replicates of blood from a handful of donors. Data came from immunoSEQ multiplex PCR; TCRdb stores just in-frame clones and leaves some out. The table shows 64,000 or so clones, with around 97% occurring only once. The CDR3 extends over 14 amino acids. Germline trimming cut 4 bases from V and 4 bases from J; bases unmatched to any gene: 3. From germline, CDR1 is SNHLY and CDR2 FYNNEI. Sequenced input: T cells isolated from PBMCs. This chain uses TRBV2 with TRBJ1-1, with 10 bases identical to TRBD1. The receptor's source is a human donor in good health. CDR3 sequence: CASSGWTGGTEAFF. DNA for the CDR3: TGTGCCAGCAGTGGTTGGACAGGGGGCACTGAAGCTTTCTTT.